This T cell receptor beta chain was found in a study of blood T cell repertoires in COVID-19. Germline lookup yields CDR1 SGHNT and CDR2 YENEEA. V lost 8 bases to trimming and J lost 6 bases; unmatched junction nucleotides: 17. The CDR3 spans 18 residues. Original analysis: Amplifying reference gene primers gave estimates of nucleated cell counts. Data came from immunoSEQ multiplex PCR; TCRdb stores just in-frame clones and leaves some out. The V and J calls and clone size are taken from that table; D and trimming were inferred from the DNA. The table records roughly 220,000 clones, approximately 85% of them present only once. Seattle enrolled patients during active infection and tracked them longitudinally.

The specimen was peripheral blood. The V and J genes are TRBV11-3 and TRBJ2-2; 11 bases map to TRBD1. The sequence came from a woman over 75 with COVID-19, enrolled during active disease. CDR3 loop: CASGRRLLDRGRSGELFF. CDR3 in DNA: TGTGCCAGCGGCAGACGGCTCCTGGACAGGGGGCGATCCGGGGAGCTGTTTTTT.